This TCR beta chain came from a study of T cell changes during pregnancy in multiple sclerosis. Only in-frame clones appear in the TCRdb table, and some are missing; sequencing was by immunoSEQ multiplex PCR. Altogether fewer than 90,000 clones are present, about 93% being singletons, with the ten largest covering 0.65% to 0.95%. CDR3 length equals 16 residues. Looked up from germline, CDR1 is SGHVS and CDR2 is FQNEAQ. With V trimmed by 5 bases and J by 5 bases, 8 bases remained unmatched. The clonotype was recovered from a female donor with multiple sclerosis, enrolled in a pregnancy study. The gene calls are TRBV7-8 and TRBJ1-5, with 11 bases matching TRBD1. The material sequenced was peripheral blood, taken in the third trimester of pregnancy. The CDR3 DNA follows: TGTGCCAGCAGCACACGGGACAGGGGGTATGATCAGCCCCAGCATTTT. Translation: CASSTRDRGYDQPQHF.